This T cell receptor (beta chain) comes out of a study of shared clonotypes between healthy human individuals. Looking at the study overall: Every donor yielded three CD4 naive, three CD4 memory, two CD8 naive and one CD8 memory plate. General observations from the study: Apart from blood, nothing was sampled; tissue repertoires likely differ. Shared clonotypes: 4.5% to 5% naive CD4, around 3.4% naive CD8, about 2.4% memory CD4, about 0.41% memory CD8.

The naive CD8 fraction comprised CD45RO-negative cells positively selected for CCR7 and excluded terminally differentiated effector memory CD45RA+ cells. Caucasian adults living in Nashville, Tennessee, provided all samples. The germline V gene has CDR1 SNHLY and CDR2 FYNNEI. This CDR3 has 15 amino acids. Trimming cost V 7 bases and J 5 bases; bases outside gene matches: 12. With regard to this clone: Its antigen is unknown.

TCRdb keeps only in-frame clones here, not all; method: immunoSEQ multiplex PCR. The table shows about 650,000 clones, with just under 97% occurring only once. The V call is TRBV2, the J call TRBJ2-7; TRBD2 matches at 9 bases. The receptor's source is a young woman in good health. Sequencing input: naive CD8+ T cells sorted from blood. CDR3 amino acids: CASTEGFSGGDEQYF. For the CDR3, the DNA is TGTGCCAGCACCGAGGGCTTTAGCGGGGGAGACGAGCAGTACTTC.